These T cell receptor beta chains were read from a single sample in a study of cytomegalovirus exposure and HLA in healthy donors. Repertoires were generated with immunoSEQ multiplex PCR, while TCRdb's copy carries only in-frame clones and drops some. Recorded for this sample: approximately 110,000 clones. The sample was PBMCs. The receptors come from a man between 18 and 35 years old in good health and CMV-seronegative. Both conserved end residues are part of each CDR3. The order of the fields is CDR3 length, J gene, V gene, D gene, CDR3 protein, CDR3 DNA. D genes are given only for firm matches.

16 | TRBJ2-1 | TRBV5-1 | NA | CASSLAGKSSYNEQFF | TGCGCCAGCAGCTTGGCCGGGAAGAGCTCCTACAATGAGCAGTTCTTC
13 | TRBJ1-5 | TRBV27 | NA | CASSLNKGQPQHF | TGTGCCAGCAGTTTAAATAAGGGGCAGCCCCAGCATTTT
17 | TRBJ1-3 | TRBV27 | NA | CASSRTREQRPGNTIYF | TGTGCCAGCAGTCGTACCCGGGAACAGCGTCCTGGAAACACCATATATTTT
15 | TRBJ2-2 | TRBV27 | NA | CASTLMAGNTGELFF | TGTGCCAGCACCCTCATGGCAGGGAACACCGGGGAGCTGTTTTTT
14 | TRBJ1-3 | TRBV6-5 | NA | CASSTGRGGNTIYF | TGTGCCAGCAGTACCGGGAGGGGTGGAAACACCATATATTTT
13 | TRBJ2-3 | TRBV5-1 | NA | CASSWRSTDTQYF | TGCGCCAGCAGCTGGCGGAGCACAGATACGCAGTATTTT
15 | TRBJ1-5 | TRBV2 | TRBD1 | CASMFVGGPNQPQHF | TGTGCCAGCATGTTCGTAGGGGGCCCCAATCAGCCCCAGCATTTT
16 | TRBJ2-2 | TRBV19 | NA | CASSTLGGPDTGELFF | TGTGCCAGTAGTACGTTGGGGGGACCCGATACCGGGGAGCTGTTTTTT
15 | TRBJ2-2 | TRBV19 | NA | CASSKPPGSTGELFF | TGTGCCAGTTCGAAGCCCCCAGGTTCCACCGGGGAGCTGTTTTTT
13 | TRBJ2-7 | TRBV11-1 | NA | CASSPRLEYEQYF | TGTGCCAGCAGCCCAAGACTAGAATACGAGCAGTACTTC
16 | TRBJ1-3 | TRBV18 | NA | CASSPLEGISGNTIYF | TGTGCCAGCTCACCATTGGAGGGGATCTCTGGAAACACCATATATTTT
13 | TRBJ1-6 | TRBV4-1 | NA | CASSQESYSPLHF | TGCGCCAGCAGCCAAGAATCGTATTCACCCCTCCACTTT
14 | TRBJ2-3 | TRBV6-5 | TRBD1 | CASSDRELTDTQYF | TGTGCCAGCAGTGACAGGGAACTCACAGATACGCAGTATTTT
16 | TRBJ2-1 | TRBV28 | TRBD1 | CASSFMTGGSYNEQFF | TGTGCCAGCAGTTTCATGACAGGGGGGTCCTACAATGAGCAGTTCTTC
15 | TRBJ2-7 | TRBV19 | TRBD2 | CASSISGGPSYEQYF | TGTGCCAGTAGTATCAGCGGGGGACCCTCCTACGAGCAGTACTTC
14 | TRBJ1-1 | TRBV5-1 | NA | CASSGGHLNTEAFF | TGCGCCAGCAGCGGCGGCCATCTGAACACTGAAGCTTTCTTT